This T cell receptor beta chain is drawn from a study of cytomegalovirus exposure and HLA in healthy donors. The study ran its PCR with 60 Vbeta and 13 Jbeta primers. Here immunoSEQ multiplex PCR was the method, and the copy in TCRdb shows in-frame clones only, minus some. The table has about 270,000 clones, just over 70% seen once. V was pared by 1 base and J by 2 bases, with 18 bases between. This CDR3 is built from 17 residues. CDR1 and CDR2 (germline): MNHEY, SMNVEV (reference sequence). This clone came up a few times. The sequence was collected from a female donor in good health and CMV-seronegative. Material: PBMCs. The genes are TRBV27 and TRBJ2-7, with D tentatively TRBD2 (5 bases). The chain's CDR3 is CASSLLAPTSAPYEQYF. The DNA of the CDR3 is TGTGCCAGCAGTTTATTGGCCCCCACTAGTGCCCCCTACGAGCAGTACTTC.